A selection of T cell receptor beta chains follows, all from one sample in a study of cytomegalovirus exposure and HLA in healthy donors. Repertoires were generated with immunoSEQ multiplex PCR, while TCRdb's copy carries only in-frame clones and drops some. The top ten clones hold around 5% of a sample with around 69,000 clones, over 90% of them seen once. The material sequenced was PBMCs. The origin of the receptors is a woman in her late teens or twenties in good health and CMV-seropositive. CDR3s include the opening cysteine and the closing phenylalanine or tryptophan. A D gene is named only where the DNA matches it firmly. The size entry is marked missing in some rows and otherwise reads once, few, many or a size class.

D gene	V gene	clone size	J gene	CDR3 DNA	CDR3 protein
TRBD2	TRBV11-3	-	TRBJ2-1	TGTGCCAGCAGCCACGGACTAGCGGGGAGAAATGAGCAGTTCTTC	CASSHGLAGRNEQFF
TRBD1	TRBV9	-	TRBJ1-1	TGTGCCAGCAGCCTACGGACAGGAGGGAACACTGAAGCTTTCTTT	CASSLRTGGNTEAFF
TRBD2	TRBV28	-	TRBJ2-5	TGTGCCAGCAGTTCTCCCCTGTTGGGGGGACTAGCGGGAGTTGAGACCCAGTACTTC	CASSSPLLGGLAGVETQYF
TRBD2	TRBV5-1	-	TRBJ2-3	TGCGCCAGCAGCTCCCCCGGACTAGCGGCGCAGTATTTT	CASSSPGLAAQYF
-	TRBV27	-	TRBJ2-1	TGTGCCAGCAGTTTATCGATATCCGGCAATGAGCAGTTCTTC	CASSLSISGNEQFF
-	TRBV9	-	TRBJ2-7	TGTGCCAGCAGCGTAGGAGATTACTCCTACGAGCAGTACTTC	CASSVGDYSYEQYF
-	TRBV4-2	-	TRBJ2-3	TGTGCCAGCAGCCAAGAATTACTGGGCAGCACAGATACGCAGTATTTT	CASSQELLGSTDTQYF
TRBD1	TRBV27	-	TRBJ2-5	TGTGCCAGCAGTCCCCTACAGGGGGCAGGGGGGACCCAGTACTTC	CASSPLQGAGGTQYF
-	TRBV7-9	-	TRBJ2-7	TGTGCCAGCAGCTTAGCGACGGGCGAGCAGTACTTC	CASSLATGEQYF
-	TRBV4-3	-	TRBJ2-5	TGCGCCAGCAGCCAAAGTTCCGGCGGGAATGGGGAGACCCAGTACTTC	CASSQSSGGNGETQYF
-	TRBV5-5	-	TRBJ1-2	TGTGCCAGCAGCTTACAGGTTAGCTATGGCTACACCTTC	CASSLQVSYGYTF
-	TRBV19	-	TRBJ2-3	TGTGCCAGTAGTATAGTCGGCAGGGCAGATACGCAGTATTTT	CASSIVGRADTQYF
-	TRBV19	-	TRBJ1-4	TGTGCCAGTAGTATGGGGGCGATTAATGAAAAACTGTTTTTT	CASSMGAINEKLFF
TRBD1	TRBV7-9	-	TRBJ1-5	TGTGCCAGCAGCCTCGGGACAGGGGACCTATCCTATAGCAATCAGCCCCAGCATTTT	CASSLGTGDLSYSNQPQHF
-	TRBV19	-	TRBJ2-3	TGTGCCAGTAGTATAGGGTTCGGGTACCTTAGCACAGATACGCAGTATTTT	CASSIGFGYLSTDTQYF
-	TRBV28	-	TRBJ2-1	TGTGCCAGCATACGGACGACTAGCTCCTACAATGAGCAGTTCTTC	CASIRTTSSYNEQFF
TRBD2	TRBV18	-	TRBJ2-7	TGTGCCAGCTCACCACCCGCTAGCGGTAACTCCTACGAGCAGTACTTC	CASSPPASGNSYEQYF
TRBD1	TRBV9	-	TRBJ1-4	TGTGCCAGCAGCCCTCAGACAGGGCAGAATGAAAAACTGTTTTTT	CASSPQTGQNEKLFF
TRBD2	TRBV11-3	-	TRBJ2-3	TGTGCCAGCAGCTTAGATCAGTACGGAAGCGGGAGATTCGGCACAGATACGCAGTATTTT	CASSLDQYGSGRFGTDTQYF
TRBD2	TRBV27	-	TRBJ2-7	TGTGCCAGCAGTTTAGGGACTAGCGGAAACTACGAGCAGTACTTC	CASSLGTSGNYEQYF
-	TRBV9	-	TRBJ2-2	TGTGCCAGCAGCGTAGGACCCCCAACTAGAAGAATAGCCGGGGAGCTGTTTTTT	CASSVGPPTRRIAGELFF
TRBD1	TRBV7-2	-	TRBJ1-1	TGTGCCAGCAGTAAAAGGGACAGGGACACTGAAGCTTTCTTT	CASSKRDRDTEAFF
-	TRBV15	-	TRBJ2-2	TGTGCCACCAGCAGCGGCAAAGAGGACACCGGGGAGCTGTTTTTT	CATSSGKEDTGELFF
TRBD2	TRBV6-4	-	TRBJ2-3	TGTGCCAGCAGTCCTAGCGGTCACACAGATACGCAGTATTTT	CASSPSGHTDTQYF
TRBD1	TRBV27	-	TRBJ2-7	TGTGCCAGCCACCGAGACGGGACAGGGGTATTCGAGCAGTACTTC	CASHRDGTGVFEQYF
-	TRBV29-1	-	TRBJ2-3	TGCAGCGTTGATTTGGGGGCCCGCACAGATACGCAGTATTTT	CSVDLGARTDTQYF
TRBD1	TRBV28	once	TRBJ2-7	TGTGCCAGCAGTTCGACAGGGGGCGAAGGCGGGTTCACCTACGAGCAGTACTTC	CASSSTGGEGGFTYEQYF
-	TRBV7-2	-	TRBJ2-3	TGTGCCAGCAGCTTACAGGGCACAGATACGCAGTATTTT	CASSLQGTDTQYF
-	TRBV27	-	TRBJ2-1	TGTGCCAGCAGTTCCGACGGGAGCTCCTACAATGAGCAGTTCTTC	CASSSDGSSYNEQFF
TRBD1	TRBV30	-	TRBJ1-3	TGTGCCTGGAGCGCCGGGACAGTTTTTGGAAACACCATATATTTT	CAWSAGTVFGNTIYF
-	TRBV4-1	-	TRBJ2-7	TGCGCCAGCAGCCAAGTCGAGGGAGGGGGGCAGTACTTC	CASSQVEGGGQYF
TRBD2	TRBV10-3	-	TRBJ2-5	TGTGCCATCAGCCTAGCGGGAAGGGAGACCCAGTACTTC	CAISLAGRETQYF
-	TRBV5-1	-	TRBJ2-5	TGCGCCAGCAGCTTGTACGGGACTGAGACCCAGTACTTC	CASSLYGTETQYF
-	TRBV9	-	TRBJ2-2	TGTGCCAGCAGCGTAGCTTGGGAGCAGCTGAACACCGGGGAGCTGTTTTTT	CASSVAWEQLNTGELFF
TRBD1	TRBV30	-	TRBJ1-4	TGTGCCTGGAGTGTAACAGGGGGGGAAAAACTGTTTTTT	CAWSVTGGEKLFF
TRBD1	TRBV7-9	-	TRBJ1-1	TGTGCCAGCAGCTTGACAGGGGAGAGTGAAGCTTTCTTT	CASSLTGESEAFF
-	TRBV7-9	-	TRBJ2-1	TGTGCCAGCAGCTTTCCCGGGACATCCTACAATGAGCAGTTCTTC	CASSFPGTSYNEQFF
-	TRBV11-3	-	TRBJ2-5	TGTGCCAGCAGCTTAGATCGGGGTAAAGAGACCCAGTACTTC	CASSLDRGKETQYF
-	TRBV7-2	-	TRBJ1-1	TGTGCCAGCAGCATGGACAGTTATGAAGCTTTCTTT	CASSMDSYEAFF
TRBD1	TRBV4-1	-	TRBJ1-5	TGCGCCAGCAGCCAAGGAGGCAAGGGGACAGGGTGGAATCAGCCCCAGCATTTT	CASSQGGKGTGWNQPQHF
TRBD2	TRBV7-9	-	TRBJ2-2	TGTGCCAGCAGCCGCAGGACTAGCGGGAGGGCTGTCACCGGGGAGCTGTTTTTT	CASSRRTSGRAVTGELFF
-	TRBV19	once	TRBJ1-1	TGTGCCAGTAGTAAGGGATTCAGGGGCACTGAAGCTTTCTTT	CASSKGFRGTEAFF
TRBD1	TRBV28	-	TRBJ1-1	TGTGCCAGCAGCTTGGACAGGGAGGGCACTGAAGCTTTCTTT	CASSLDREGTEAFF
-	TRBV5-1	-	TRBJ2-3	TGCGCCAGCAACCGAGATCGGGATACGCAGTATTTT	CASNRDRDTQYF
TRBD2	TRBV9	-	TRBJ2-7	TGTGCCAGCAGCGGAGGACTAGCGGTTCTAGGGGAGCAGTACTTC	CASSGGLAVLGEQYF
TRBD1	TRBV12-5	-	TRBJ2-7	TGTGCTAGTGGTCCGCCCGGACAGGGAATTTCCTTTTACGAGCAGTACTTC	CASGPPGQGISFYEQYF
-	TRBV5-4	-	TRBJ2-3	TGTGCCAGCAGCTTGGTAATCTCAGATACGCAGTATTTT	CASSLVISDTQYF
TRBD1	TRBV6-6	-	TRBJ2-7	TGTGCCAGCAGAAAAACCGGGACAGGGCTTGAGGAGCAGTACTTC	CASRKTGTGLEEQYF
-	TRBV5-1	-	TRBJ2-3	TGCGCCAGCGCCGGACAGACAAACACAGATACGCAGTATTTT	CASAGQTNTDTQYF
TRBD1	TRBV5-4	-	TRBJ2-2	TGTGCCAGCAGCTCTCTCCCGACAGGGGTCTTGGGGGAGCTGTTTTTT	CASSSLPTGVLGELFF
-	TRBV30	once	TRBJ1-5	TGTGCCTGGGGAGCGGGGCTGAGCAATCAGCCCCAGCATTTT	CAWGAGLSNQPQHF
-	TRBV2	-	TRBJ1-5	TGTGCCAGCGGAGTGATCACAGGGAGGGTTCAGCCCCAGCATTTT	CASGVITGRVQPQHF
TRBD2	TRBV30	-	TRBJ2-2	TGTGCCTGGATCTCCGGACTAGCGATCGGGGAGCTGTTTTTT	CAWISGLAIGELFF
-	TRBV11-2	-	TRBJ2-2	TGTGCCAGCAGCTTAGATCTGGCGGGGTCGGCCGGGGAGCTGTTTTTT	CASSLDLAGSAGELFF
TRBD1	TRBV16	once	TRBJ2-1	TGTGCCAGCAGCCAATGGCGACCACAGGGGGGCAATGAGCAGTTCTTC	CASSQWRPQGGNEQFF
-	TRBV18	once	TRBJ2-1	TGTGCCAGCTCACCGATAAACGCGGTCTACAATGAGCAGTTCTTC	CASSPINAVYNEQFF
TRBD1	TRBV28	-	TRBJ1-2	TGTGCCAGCAGTTTCGGCGGGACAGGGGGCAAAGGCTACACCTTC	CASSFGGTGGKGYTF